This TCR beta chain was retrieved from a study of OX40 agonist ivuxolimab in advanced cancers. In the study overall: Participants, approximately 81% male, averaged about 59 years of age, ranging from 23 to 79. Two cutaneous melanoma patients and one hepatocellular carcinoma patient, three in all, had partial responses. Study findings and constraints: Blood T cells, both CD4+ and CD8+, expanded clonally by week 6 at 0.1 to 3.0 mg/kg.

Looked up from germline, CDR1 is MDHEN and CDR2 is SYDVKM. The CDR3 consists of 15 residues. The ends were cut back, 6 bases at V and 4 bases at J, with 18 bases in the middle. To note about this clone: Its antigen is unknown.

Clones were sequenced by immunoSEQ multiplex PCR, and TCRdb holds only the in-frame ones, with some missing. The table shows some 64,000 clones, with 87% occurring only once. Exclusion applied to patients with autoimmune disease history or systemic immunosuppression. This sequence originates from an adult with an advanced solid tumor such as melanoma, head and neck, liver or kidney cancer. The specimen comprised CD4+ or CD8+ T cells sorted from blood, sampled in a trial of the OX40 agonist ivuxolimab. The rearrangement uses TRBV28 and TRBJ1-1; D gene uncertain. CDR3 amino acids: CASSSPAMGVTEAFF. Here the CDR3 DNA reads TGTGCCAGCAGCTCACCCGCTATGGGTGTCACTGAAGCTTTCTTT.